This T cell receptor beta chain is drawn from a study of PD-L1 blockade in urothelial cancer. The CDR3 runs to 12 residues. V lost 6 bases and J lost 4; bases outside the gene matches: 3. The germline CDR1 and CDR2 sequences are MDHEN and SYDVKM. The data were produced by immunoSEQ multiplex PCR, yet TCRdb's version contains in-frame clones alone and is incomplete. The sample has around 130,000 clones, approximately 88% seen once. Time point described: pretreatment peripheral blood. The specimen was PBMCs, collected around atezolizumab (anti-PD-L1) treatment. The chain is built from TRBV28 and TRBJ2-7, with 7 bases fitting TRBD1. This sequence was found in a man aged 50 or older with urothelial cancer. DNA for the CDR3: TGTGCCAGCAGCATACAGGGGTACGAGCAGTACTTC. Translated, it gives CASSIQGYEQYF.